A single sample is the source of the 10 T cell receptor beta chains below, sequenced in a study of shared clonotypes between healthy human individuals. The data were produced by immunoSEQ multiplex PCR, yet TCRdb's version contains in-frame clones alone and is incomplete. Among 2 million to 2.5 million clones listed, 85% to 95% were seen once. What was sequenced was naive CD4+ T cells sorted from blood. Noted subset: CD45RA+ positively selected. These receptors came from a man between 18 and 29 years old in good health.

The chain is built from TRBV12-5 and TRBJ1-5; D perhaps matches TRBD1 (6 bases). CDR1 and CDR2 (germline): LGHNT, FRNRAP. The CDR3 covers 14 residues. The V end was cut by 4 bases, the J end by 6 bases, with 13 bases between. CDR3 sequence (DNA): TGTGCTAGTGGTTGGGCGGGACAAACTCAGCCCCAGCATTTT. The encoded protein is CASGWAGQTQPQHF.

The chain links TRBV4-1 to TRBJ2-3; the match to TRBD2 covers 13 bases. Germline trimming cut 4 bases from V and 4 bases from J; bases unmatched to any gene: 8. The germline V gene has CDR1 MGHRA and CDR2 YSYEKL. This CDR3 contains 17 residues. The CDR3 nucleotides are TGCGCCAGCAGCCCCCGACTAGCGGGGGGCAGGGCAGATACGCAGTATTTT. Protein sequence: CASSPRLAGGRADTQYF.

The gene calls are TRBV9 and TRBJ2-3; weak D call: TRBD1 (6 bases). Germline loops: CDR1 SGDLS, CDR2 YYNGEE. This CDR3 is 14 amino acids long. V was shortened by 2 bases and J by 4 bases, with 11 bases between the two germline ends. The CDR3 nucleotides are TGTGCCAGCAGCGTCTCACAGGGTTCAGATACGCAGTATTTT. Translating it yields CASSVSQGSDTQYF.

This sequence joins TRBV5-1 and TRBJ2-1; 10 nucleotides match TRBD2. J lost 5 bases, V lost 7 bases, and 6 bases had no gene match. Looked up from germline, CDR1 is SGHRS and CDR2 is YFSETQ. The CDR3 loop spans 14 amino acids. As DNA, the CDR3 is TGCGCCAGCCATACTAGCGGGACCCACAATGAGCAGTTCTTC. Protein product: CASHTSGTHNEQFF.

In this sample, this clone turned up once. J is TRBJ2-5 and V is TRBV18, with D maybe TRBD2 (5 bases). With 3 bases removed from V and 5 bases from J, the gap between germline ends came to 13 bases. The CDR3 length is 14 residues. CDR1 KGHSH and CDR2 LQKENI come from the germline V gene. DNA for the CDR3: TGTGCCAGCTCACCGGGAGCCCAATTGGAGACCCAGTACTTC. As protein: CASSPGAQLETQYF.

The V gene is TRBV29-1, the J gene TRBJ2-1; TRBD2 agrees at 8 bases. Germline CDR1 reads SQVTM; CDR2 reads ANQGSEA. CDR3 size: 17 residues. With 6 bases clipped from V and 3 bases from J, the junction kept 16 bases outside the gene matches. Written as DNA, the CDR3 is TGCAGCGTCCATAAACGAGCGGGAGAACAACTCTACAATGAGCAGTTCTTC. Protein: CSVHKRAGEQLYNEQFF.

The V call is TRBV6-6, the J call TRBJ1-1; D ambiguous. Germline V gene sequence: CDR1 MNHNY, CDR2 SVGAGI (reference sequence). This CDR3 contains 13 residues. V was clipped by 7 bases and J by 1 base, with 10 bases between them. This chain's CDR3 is CASTYQRNTEAFF. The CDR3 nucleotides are TGTGCCAGCACCTACCAGAGGAACACTGAAGCTTTCTTT.

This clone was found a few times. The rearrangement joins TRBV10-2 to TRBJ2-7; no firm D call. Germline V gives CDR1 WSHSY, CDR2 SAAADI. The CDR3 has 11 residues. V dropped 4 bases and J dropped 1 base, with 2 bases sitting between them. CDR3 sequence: CASSVSYEQYF. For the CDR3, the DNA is TGCGCCAGCAGTGTTTCCTACGAGCAGTACTTC.

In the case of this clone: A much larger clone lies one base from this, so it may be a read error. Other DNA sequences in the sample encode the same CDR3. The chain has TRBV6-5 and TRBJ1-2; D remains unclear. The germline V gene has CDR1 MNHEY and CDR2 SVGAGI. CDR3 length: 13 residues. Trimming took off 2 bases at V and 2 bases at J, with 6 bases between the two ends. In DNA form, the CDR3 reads TGTGCCAGCAGTTACAAGGGCAACTATGGCTACACCTTC. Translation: CASSYKGNYGYTF.

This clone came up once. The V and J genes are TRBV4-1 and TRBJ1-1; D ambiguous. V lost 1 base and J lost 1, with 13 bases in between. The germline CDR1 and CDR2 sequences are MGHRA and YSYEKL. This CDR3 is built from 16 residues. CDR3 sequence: CASSQVDGPQNTEAFF. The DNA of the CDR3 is TGCGCCAGCAGCCAAGTCGACGGCCCACAGAACACTGAAGCTTTCTTT.